This T cell receptor beta chain was captured in a study of T-cell reconstitution after alpha-beta-depleted transplantation in children. A note on this clonotype: Its antigen is not known.

The length of the CDR3 is 16 residues. The germline V gene encodes CDR1 SGHRS and CDR2 YFSETQ. Trimming cost V 7 bases and J 6 bases; bases outside gene matches: 12. Unique molecular identifiers tagged the TCRbeta library. TCRdb recomputed calls from the PCR reads with MiXCR, one row per CDR3 protein. The sample has more than 500,000 distinct CDR3 sequences; about 10% are singletons. Findings of the study overall: Where alpha-beta T cells came from about two months after transplant was reportedly several hundred expanded graft clones. Recipient T cells and thymic progenitors that survived gave rise to the high TCRbeta diversity observed at day 60 in some patients. At the one-year point after transplant, T-cell counts and TCRbeta diversity were found to come mostly from T cells that had been newly produced.

This receptor was identified in a female patient aged 2-10 years who had a stem cell transplant for aplastic anemia, so the T cells may come from the graft donor. V gene TRBV5-1 combines with J gene TRBJ2-3; 12 bases are a match to TRBD2. The sample here was PBMCs, mostly from graft donor cells, taken 180 days after TCRalphabeta/CD19-depleted stem cell transplant. The CDR3 DNA is TGCGCCAGCCGGGGACTAGCGGGCTTCAGTTCTGATACGCAGTATTTT. Its translation is CASRGLAGFSSDTQYF.